Listed here are 21 T cell receptor beta chains from one sample, sequenced in a study of blood T cell repertoires in COVID-19. Data came from immunoSEQ multiplex PCR; TCRdb stores just in-frame clones and leaves some out. The repertoire includes 140,000 or so clones, approximately 80% of them detected once, and more than 8.5% sits in the top ten. Input material: peripheral blood. The source of these receptors is a man in his 60s with active or convalescent COVID-19.

The rearrangement uses TRBV6-4 and TRBJ2-5; the match to TRBD2 covers 10 bases. Germline CDR1 is MRHNA and CDR2 is SNTAGT. The V segment lost 4 bases and the J segment 9 bases; nucleotides outside the gene matches: 5. This CDR3 has 13 residues. CDR3 sequence (DNA): TGTGCCAGCAGTGCCCTAGCGGGAGACCCCCAGTACTTC. Amino acid sequence: CASSALAGDPQYF.

The chain combines TRBV11-2 with TRBJ1-6; D remains ambiguous. The CDR3 is made up of 15 amino acids. Germline CDR1 and CDR2: SGHAT and FQNNGV. V was pared by 1 base and J by 7 bases, with 11 bases between. The CDR3 DNA follows: TGTGCCAGCAGCTTAGGAGCAAACGGGAATTCACCCCTCCACTTT. Translating gives CASSLGANGNSPLHF.

The chain joins TRBV27 to TRBJ1-1; D is perhaps TRBD1 (6 bases). Germline V CDR1 and CDR2: MNHEY, SMNVEV (reference sequence). This CDR3 spans 15 amino acids. Trimming removed 3 bases at V and 3 bases at J, with 14 bases between. CDR3 bases: TGTGCCAGCAGTTTGACCTCAACAGGGTACACTGAAGCTTTCTTT. Translation: CASSLTSTGYTEAFF.

The gene calls are TRBV5-1 and TRBJ1-1; TRBD1 matches 10 bases. The length of the CDR3 is 17 residues. Losses at the gene ends were 0 bases for V and 6 bases for J; bases not matched to a gene: 11. Germline values: CDR1 SGHRS, CDR2 YFSETQ. The CDR3 loop reads CASSLGAPGQGRSEAFF. The CDR3 DNA is TGCGCCAGCAGCTTGGGCGCGCCGGGACAGGGGAGGTCTGAAGCTTTCTTT.

This rearrangement joins TRBV19 to TRBJ2-5; TRBD2 is a possible D gene (6 bases). From germline, CDR1 is LNHDA and CDR2 SQIVND (reference sequence). Trimming removed 3 bases from V and 5 bases from J, with 13 bases in between. CDR3 length: 14 amino acids. CDR3 bases: TGTGCCAGTAGTATGGGGGGTCTAGAGGAGACCCAGTACTTC. Its protein is CASSMGGLEETQYF.

This clone was seen a single time. V is TRBV14 and J is TRBJ1-4; tentative D call: TRBD1 (5 bases). V lost 0 bases and J 12 bases, leaving 8 bases between the germline ends. CDR3 length: 12 residues. Germline V gene sequence: CDR1 SGHDN, CDR2 FVKESK. CDR3 in DNA: TGTGCCAGCAGCCAAGAGGGGGGGGAACTGTTTTTT. Its protein product is CASSQEGGELFF.

Only one count was recorded for this clone. The chain uses TRBV7-8 and TRBJ2-1; 12 bases are a match to TRBD2. Trimming removed 5 bases from V and 3 bases from J; junction bases left unmatched: 11. CDR3 length: 18 amino acids. The germline CDR1 and CDR2 sequences are SGHVS and FQNEAQ. CDR3 protein: CASSTTGLAGTLYNEQFF. The CDR3 DNA follows: TGTGCCAGCAGCACCACAGGACTAGCGGGAACTCTCTACAATGAGCAGTTCTTC.

This clone was found a few times. The rearrangement links TRBV6-2 or TRBV6-3 to TRBJ1-5; the match to TRBD1 covers 10 bases. V lost 3 bases and J lost 7; bases outside the gene matches: 6. The CDR3 runs 15 residues. Germline CDR1 is MNHEY and CDR2 is SVGEGT. CDR3 protein: CASSYRTGGKQPQHF. In nucleotides, the CDR3 is TGTGCCAGCAGTTATAGGACAGGGGGAAAGCAGCCCCAGCATTTT.

This clone appeared a single time. The chain combines TRBV19 with TRBJ1-5; 8 nucleotides line up with TRBD1. Germline CDR1 is LNHDA and CDR2 is SQIVND (reference sequence). The CDR3 has 15 amino acids. Germline trimming cut 3 bases from V and 5 bases from J; bases unmatched to any gene: 6. The CDR3 protein is CASSIDDRGYQPQHF. CDR3 bases: TGTGCCAGTAGTATTGATGACAGGGGTTATCAGCCCCAGCATTTT.

This clone was counted a few times. The chain uses TRBV6-5 and TRBJ1-6; D call uncertain. The CDR3 covers 12 residues. V was trimmed by 8 bases and J by 9 bases, leaving 11 bases between them. Germline assignment: CDR1 MNHEY and CDR2 SVGAGI. The CDR3 sequence is CASGFVVSPLHF. CDR3 in DNA: TGTGCCAGCGGCTTTGTTGTTTCACCCCTCCACTTT.

V and J are TRBV5-1 and TRBJ2-1; 8 bases fit TRBD1. Germline lookup yields CDR1 SGHRS and CDR2 YFSETQ. The CDR3 consists of 17 residues. With 4 bases clipped from V and 5 bases from J, the junction kept 14 bases outside the gene matches. CDR3 DNA: TGCGCCAGCAGCCCCACACTCCGGGACAGGCTCCACAATGAGCAGTTCTTC. It is translated as CASSPTLRDRLHNEQFF.

The J gene is TRBJ1-2, the V gene TRBV27, with 9 bases matching TRBD1. After removal of 10 bases from V and 8 bases from J, the junction contained 11 bases not matched to a gene. Germline CDR1 reads MNHEY; CDR2 reads SMNVEV (reference sequence). This CDR3 has 13 residues. The CDR3 nucleotides are TGTGCCACAGGAAGGGACAGGGTGAGGGGCTACACCTTC. The encoded protein is CATGRDRVRGYTF.

The chain employs TRBV12-5 and TRBJ2-2; tentatively, D is TRBD2 (5 bases). Per germline, CDR1 LGHNT and CDR2 FRNRAP. Trimming pared 6 bases from V and 0 bases from J, leaving 8 bases between. The CDR3 is 14 residues long. CDR3 sequence (DNA): TGTGCTAGTGGCCGGGAATCGAACACCGGGGAGCTGTTTTTT. Its protein product is CASGRESNTGELFF. The complete variable domain, with remaining parts taken from reference TRBV12-5 and TRBJ2-2, reads DARVTQTPRHKVTEMGQEVTMRCQPILGHNTVFWYRQTMMQGLELLAYFRNRAPLDDSGMPKDRFSAEMPDATLATLKIQPSEPRDSAVYFCASGRESNTGELFFGEGSRLTVL.

With respect to this clone: This sample includes further DNA sequences coding for the same CDR3. The V call is TRBV7-2, the J call TRBJ1-5; a weak D match, TRBD1 (5 bases). V gave up 2 bases and J gave up 4 bases, with 6 bases separating them. The CDR3 loop spans 13 amino acids. Germline loops: CDR1 SGHTA, CDR2 FQGNSA. CDR3 bases: TGTGCCAGCAGCTTATCAGGGAATCAGCCCCAGCATTTT. Its translation is CASSLSGNQPQHF.

The chain links TRBV7-2 to TRBJ2-5; perhaps TRBD2 as D (6 bases). Per germline, CDR1 SGHTA and CDR2 FQGNSA. Trimming took off 8 bases at V and 0 bases at J, with 16 bases between the two ends. The CDR3 runs 15 residues. The CDR3 region is CASGAAGLYQETQYF. DNA for the CDR3: TGTGCCAGCGGGGCGGCGGGACTGTACCAAGAGACCCAGTACTTC.

The sample holds a few counts of this clone. The chain uses TRBV19 and TRBJ1-2; weak D call: TRBD1 (5 bases). Per the germline V gene, CDR1 is LNHDA and CDR2 is SQIVND (reference sequence). The CDR3 consists of 14 residues. Deletions cut 6 bases from V and 7 bases from J, with 18 bases between. CDR3 bases: TGTGCCAGTAGGCCGGCGGGGGGACTCCTTGGCTACACCTTC. It specifies CASRPAGGLLGYTF.

The chain uses TRBV6-5 and TRBJ2-2, with 8 bases aligning to TRBD2. The CDR3 loop spans 15 amino acids. Trimming took 6 bases from V and 0 from J; bases not matched to a gene: 3. In germline, CDR1 is MNHEY, CDR2 SVGAGI. The CDR3 spells CASRNSGTNTGELFF. The CDR3, as DNA: TGTGCCAGCAGAAATAGCGGGACGAACACCGGGGAGCTGTTTTTT.

The chain links TRBV7-8 to TRBJ2-3; TRBD1 matches at 9 bases. Germline CDR1 is SGHVS and CDR2 is FQNEAQ. This CDR3 region has 17 residues. After removal of 0 bases from V and 1 base from J, the junction contained 5 bases not matched to a gene. CDR3 coding DNA: TGTGCCAGCAGCTTAGCGCGACAGGGGGGCGGCACAGATACGCAGTATTTT. It codes for CASSLARQGGGTDTQYF.

The rearrangement joins TRBV27 to TRBJ2-7, with D possibly being TRBD2 (5 bases). This CDR3 has 14 amino acids. The ends were cut back, 5 bases at V and 5 bases at J, with 16 bases in the middle. Germline V gives CDR1 MNHEY, CDR2 SMNVEV (reference sequence). CDR3 region: CASSPQLGVHEQYV. The CDR3 DNA reads TGTGCCAGCAGTCCTCAACTAGGAGTCCACGAGCAGTACGTC.

The chain is built from TRBV7-2 and TRBJ2-7, with D possibly being TRBD2 (6 bases). There are 13 residues in the CDR3. Trimming shortened V by 5 bases and J by 0 bases, and 8 bases separated the two germline ends. The V gene's germline CDR1 is SGHTA and CDR2 FQGNSA. The CDR3: CASSATSSYEQYV. DNA for the CDR3: TGTGCCAGCAGCGCGACTAGCTCCTACGAGCAGTACGTC.

The rearrangement links TRBV11-3 to TRBJ2-1; 14 bases fit TRBD2. CDR1 SGHNT and CDR2 YENEEA come from the germline V gene. The CDR3 contains 17 residues. The J segment lost 9 bases and the V segment lost 5 bases, leaving 12 bases of the junction unmatched. This CDR3 reads CASSLGGLAGVSGEQFF. Written as DNA, the CDR3 is TGTGCCAGCAGCCTGGGGGGACTAGCGGGAGTATCCGGTGAGCAGTTCTTC.